One and the same sample provided the 18 T cell receptor beta chains below, sequenced in a study of OX40 agonist ivuxolimab in advanced cancers. The repertoire was sequenced with immunoSEQ multiplex PCR; TCRdb's copy has only in-frame clones and lacks some. The sample has more than 100,000 clones; about 94% are singletons. The source was CD4+ or CD8+ T cells sorted from blood, collected in a trial of the OX40 agonist ivuxolimab. These receptors were taken from an adult with an advanced solid tumor such as melanoma, head and neck, liver or kidney cancer.

This sequence joins TRBV7-7 and TRBJ1-5; the D is unclear. Trimming stripped 7 bases from V and 0 bases from J, with 19 bases between. Germline CDR1 is SSHAT and CDR2 is FNYEAQ (reference sequence). The CDR3 spans 17 residues. CDR3: CASMRDPTEYSNQPQHF. The CDR3 DNA reads TGTGCCAGCATGCGGGATCCTACCGAATATAGCAATCAGCCCCAGCATTTT.

The chain links TRBV2 to TRBJ1-4; D gene unclear. The germline V gene has CDR1 SNHLY and CDR2 FYNNEI. The CDR3 has 14 amino acids. With 4 bases removed from V and 8 bases from J, the gap between germline ends came to 14 bases. The CDR3 bases are TGTGCCAGCAGTGGGTCCCCTTTAGAAGAAAAACTGTTTTTT. This codes for CASSGSPLEEKLFF.

The chain carries TRBV12-2 and TRBJ2-7. TRBV12-2 has pseudogene status. The CDR3 is 15 residues long. The CDR3 DNA sequence: TGTGCAAGTCGCTTAGTAGGCACCAGCTCCTACGAGCAGTACTTC. Translating it yields CASRLVGTSSYEQYF.

The chain recombines TRBV4-3 with TRBJ1-2; no clear D. Germline V gene sequence: CDR1 LGHNA, CDR2 YSLEER. The CDR3 has 13 residues. Trimming stripped 0 bases from V and 2 bases from J, with 4 bases between. The CDR3 nucleotides are TGCGCCAGCAGCCAAGAGGGGAACTATGGCTACACCTTC. Its translation: CASSQEGNYGYTF.

Only a few counts were recorded for this clone. J is TRBJ1-1 and V is TRBV7-2, with D possibly being TRBD1 (6 bases). Germline V gene lookup returns CDR1 SGHTA and CDR2 FQGNSA. This CDR3 is 13 amino acids long. V was trimmed by 7 bases and J by 1 base, leaving 10 bases between them. In nucleotides, the CDR3 is TGTGCCAGCATCCTACAGGGGAACACTGAAGCTTTCTTT. Translated: CASILQGNTEAFF.

The chain employs TRBV28 and TRBJ1-5; unclear D gene. The V end was cut by 5 bases, the J end by 7 bases, with 15 bases between. The CDR3 totals 14 residues. CDR1 and CDR2 (germline): MDHEN, SYDVKM. CDR3 in amino acids: CASSRNRQEQPQHF. In nucleotides, the CDR3 is TGTGCCAGCAGTCGGAACCGGCAAGAACAGCCCCAGCATTTT. The full variable domain, rest sourced from reference TRBV28 and TRBJ1-5, is DVKVTQSSRYLVKRTGEKVFLECVQDMDHENMFWYRQDPGLGLRLIYFSYDVKMKEKGDIPEGYSVSREKKERFSLILESASTNQTSMYLCASSRNRQEQPQHFGDGTRLSIL.

The V gene is TRBV5-1, the J gene TRBJ2-1, with 8 positions matching TRBD2. This CDR3 has 17 residues. V shed 4 bases and J 2 bases; nucleotides not matched to a gene: 11. Germline V gene lookup returns CDR1 SGHRS and CDR2 YFSETQ. CDR3 in DNA: TGCGCCAGCAGCCCGGGGCGGGGGGCCGCTACCTACAATGAGCAGTTCTTC. Amino acid sequence: CASSPGRGAATYNEQFF.

The chain uses TRBV5-1 and TRBJ2-7, with 8 bases identical to TRBD2. The CDR3 is 16 residues long. Germline V gives CDR1 SGHRS, CDR2 YFSETQ. Trimming at V came to 4 bases and at J to 0 bases, leaving 9 bases not matched to a gene. The CDR3 nucleotides read TGCGCCAGCAGCGAACAACTAGCGGAGCTCTCCTACGAGCAGTACTTC. This encodes CASSEQLAELSYEQYF. The complete variable domain, with remaining parts taken from reference TRBV5-1 and TRBJ2-7, reads KAGVTQTPRYLIKTRGQQVTLSCSPISGHRSVSWYQQTPGQGLQFLFEYFSETQRNKGNFPGRFSGRQFSNSRSEMNVSTLELGDSALYLCASSEQLAELSYEQYFGPGTRLTVT.

The V and J genes are TRBV7-3 and TRBJ2-5; 10 nucleotides line up with TRBD2. Per germline, CDR1 SGHTA and CDR2 FQGTGA. The CDR3 sequence is 15 residues long. The junction had 4 bases not matched to a gene; V was cut back by 3 bases and J by 3 bases. The CDR3 protein is CASSFSGGPKETQYF. Here the CDR3 DNA reads TGTGCCAGCAGCTTTAGCGGGGGGCCTAAAGAGACCCAGTACTTC.

Here the CDR3 reads CASRGVFSYEQYF. The CDR3 DNA is TGTGCCAGCAGGGGGGTTTTCTCCTACGAGCAGTACTTC. The chain has TRBV5-4 and TRBJ2-7; perhaps D is TRBD1 or TRBD2 (5 bases each). Trimming cost V 5 bases and J 0 bases, with 9 bases left between them. This CDR3 comprises 13 residues. Germline assignment: CDR1 SGHNT and CDR2 YYREEE (reference sequence).

The chain is built from TRBV28 and TRBJ2-2, with a tentative D call TRBD2 (5 bases). The V and J ends lost 6 bases and 8 bases respectively, with 13 bases between them. Germline CDR1 MDHEN, CDR2 SYDVKM. The CDR3 totals 13 residues. The CDR3 region is CASRFTSLGELFF. CDR3 bases: TGTGCCAGCAGGTTCACTAGTTTGGGGGAGCTGTTTTTT.

The V call is TRBV5-1, the J call TRBJ2-3; 10 nucleotides match TRBD2. The trim removed 0 bases at V and 7 bases at J, leaving 5 bases unmatched. Germline V gene sequence: CDR1 SGHRS, CDR2 YFSETQ. The CDR3 is made up of 15 amino acids. The CDR3 loop is CASSLVTSGDNTQYF. The CDR3 DNA reads TGCGCCAGCAGCTTGGTTACTAGCGGGGACAATACGCAGTATTTT.

The CDR3 protein is CASSADYEQYF. The CDR3 DNA sequence: TGTGCCAGCAGCGCCGACTACGAGCAGTACTTC. The chain carries TRBV7-9 and TRBJ2-5; D unclear. The J call is uncertain, as TRBJ2-7 better fits the DNA end. This CDR3 contains 11 residues. Germline V lookup: CDR1 SEHNR, CDR2 FQNEAQ (reference sequence).

As DNA, the CDR3 is TGTGCCAGCAGTAGTAGCGGGAGCTATACCGGGGAGCTGTTTTTT. Amino acids: CASSSSGSYTGELFF. The chain recombines TRBV5-4 with TRBJ2-2, with TRBD2 matching over 9 bases. The germline V gene has CDR1 SGHNT and CDR2 YYREEE (reference sequence). Unmatched junction bases numbered 7, after V lost 5 bases and J lost 5 bases. The CDR3 is made up of 15 amino acids.

The CDR3 loop is CASSVGIQGRTGELFF. CDR3 DNA: TGTGCCAGCAGCGTAGGTATACAGGGAAGGACCGGGGAGCTGTTTTTT. This chain links TRBV9 with TRBJ2-2, with a weak D call TRBD1 (6 bases). The V and J ends lost 0 bases and 5 bases respectively, with 14 bases between them. The CDR3 spans 16 residues. Germline V lookup: CDR1 SGDLS, CDR2 YYNGEE.

The gene calls are TRBV27 and TRBJ1-4; TRBD1 aligns across 10 bases. Germline trimming cut 5 bases from V and 7 bases from J; bases unmatched to any gene: 7. There are 15 residues in the CDR3. The germline V gene has CDR1 MNHEY and CDR2 SMNVEV (reference sequence). This CDR3 is CASSPQGQGFEKLFF. CDR3 nucleotide sequence: TGTGCCAGCAGTCCACAGGGACAGGGGTTTGAAAAACTGTTTTTT. Supplemented by reference TRBV27 and TRBJ1-4, the full variable domain reads EAQVTQNPRYLITVTGKKLTVTCSQNMNHEYMSWYRQDPGLGLRQIYYSMNVEVTDKGDVPEGYKVSRKEKRNFPLILESPSPNQTSLYFCASSPQGQGFEKLFFGSGTQLSVL.

The chain links TRBV7-2 to TRBJ1-2, with TRBD1 as a possible D gene (6 bases). V lost 5 bases and J 4 bases, leaving 11 bases between the germline ends. This CDR3 has 13 amino acids. Germline lookup yields CDR1 SGHTA and CDR2 FQGNSA. The CDR3 DNA follows: TGTGCCAGCAGCGCTGACAGGATCTATGGCTACACCTTC. This gives the protein CASSADRIYGYTF.

This chain uses TRBV9 with TRBJ2-3, with D possibly being TRBD1 (6 bases). The CDR3 has 15 residues. Germline CDR1 reads SGDLS; CDR2 reads YYNGEE. Trimming removed 0 bases at V and 4 bases at J, with 12 bases between. The DNA for the CDR3 is TGTGCCAGCAGCGTAGTAGGGGGAAGGGCAGATACGCAGTATTTT. The encoded protein is CASSVVGGRADTQYF.